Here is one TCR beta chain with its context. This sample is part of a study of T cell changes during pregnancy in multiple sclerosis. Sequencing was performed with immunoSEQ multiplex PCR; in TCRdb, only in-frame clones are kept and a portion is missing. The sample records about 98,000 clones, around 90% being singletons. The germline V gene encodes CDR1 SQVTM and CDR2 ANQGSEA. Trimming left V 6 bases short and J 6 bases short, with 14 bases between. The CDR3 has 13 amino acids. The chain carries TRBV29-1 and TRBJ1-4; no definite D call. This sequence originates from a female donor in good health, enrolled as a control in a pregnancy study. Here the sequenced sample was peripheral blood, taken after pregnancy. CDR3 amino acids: CSVRRQSDEKLFF. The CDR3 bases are TGCAGCGTAAGGAGGCAGTCAGATGAAAAACTGTTTTTT.